Presented here are 18 T cell receptor beta chains from one specimen sequenced in a study of early T cells in non-severe SARS-CoV-2 infection. TCRdb itself ran the 5' RACE reads through MiXCR, one entry per CDR3 protein. The table has around 57,000 distinct CDR3 sequences, over 7% seen once. Sequencing input: whole blood. These TCRs come from an adult who was a healthcare worker with PCR-confirmed SARS-CoV-2 infection or an uninfected control (not recorded which).

This clonotype was picked up many times. The genes are TRBV28 and TRBJ2-2, with 7 bases identical to TRBD2. CDR1 is MDHEN and CDR2 is SYDVKM in the germline V gene. The CDR3 sequence is 15 residues long. Germline trimming cut 2 bases from V and 4 bases from J; bases unmatched to any gene: 4. The CDR3 sequence: CASSLTLAVTGELFF. The CDR3 nucleotides read TGTGCCAGCAGTTTAACCCTAGCGGTCACCGGGGAGCTGTTTTTT.

This clonotype appeared many times. V usage is TRBV11-2 and J usage is TRBJ1-6, with TRBD1 matching 9 bases. The CDR3 length is 16 residues. After removal of 0 bases from V and 7 bases from J, the junction contained 4 bases not matched to a gene. The germline CDR1 and CDR2 sequences are SGHAT and FQNNGV. In DNA form, the CDR3 reads TGTGCCAGCAGCTTAGAACCGGGACAGGGAAATTCACCCCTCCACTTT. This gives the protein CASSLEPGQGNSPLHF.

V gene TRBV5-1 combines with J gene TRBJ2-1; tentative D call: TRBD1 (7 bases). There are 13 residues in the CDR3. The V gene's germline CDR1 is SGHRS and CDR2 YFSETQ. V lost 3 bases, J lost 6 bases, and 10 bases lay in between. The CDR3 DNA follows: TGCGCCAGCAGCTGGGGGGACAGCAATGAGCAGTTCTTC. Its protein is CASSWGDSNEQFF.

This chain uses TRBV9 with TRBJ2-7; 7 bases align to TRBD1. The CDR3 covers 14 residues. Germline CDR1 is SGDLS and CDR2 is YYNGEE. J was trimmed by 2 bases and V by 4 bases; bases with no gene match: 6. Here the CDR3 reads CASSPGQGAYEQYF. CDR3 in DNA: TGTGCCAGCAGCCCCGGGCAGGGGGCCTACGAGCAGTACTTC.

This clonotype was found many times. This chain joins TRBV7-9 and TRBJ1-2; TRBD1 might be the D (5 bases). Germline values: CDR1 SEHNR, CDR2 FQNEAQ (reference sequence). V dropped 0 bases and J dropped 3 bases, with 14 bases sitting between them. The CDR3 is made up of 16 amino acids. The CDR3 sequence is CASSLAGEGLDYGYTF. CDR3 nucleotide sequence: TGTGCCAGCAGCTTAGCGGGTGAGGGGCTTGACTATGGCTACACCTTC.

This clonotype was counted a few times. This rearrangement joins TRBV27 to TRBJ2-1, with 9 bases aligning to TRBD1. V shed 5 bases, J shed 7 bases, and the junction held 9 bases outside the gene matches. The CDR3 has 15 residues. Germline CDR1 and CDR2: MNHEY and SMNVEV (reference sequence). CDR3 sequence: CASSPDRGILNEQFF. DNA of the CDR3: TGTGCCAGCAGTCCCGACAGGGGGATATTGAATGAGCAGTTCTTC.

This clonotype was seen many times. This chain connects TRBV14 to TRBJ1-1; TRBD1 might be the D (5 bases). The CDR3 contains 14 residues. The V end lost 3 bases, the J end lost 1 base, and 9 bases lay between the germline ends. Per germline, CDR1 SGHDN and CDR2 FVKESK. CDR3 region: CASSHLGENTEAFF. Written as DNA, the CDR3 is TGTGCCAGCAGCCATCTGGGGGAGAACACTGAAGCTTTCTTT. The entire variable domain, with the rest obtained from reference TRBV14 and TRBJ1-1, is as follows: EAGVTQFPSHSVIEKGQTVTLRCDPISGHDNLYWYRRVMGKEIKFLLHFVKESKQDESGMPNNRFLAERTGGTYSTLKVQPAELEDSGVYFCASSHLGENTEAFFGQGTRLTVV.

This rearrangement joins TRBV12-3 or TRBV12-4 to TRBJ2-1, with TRBD2 matching over 13 bases. The CDR3 is 15 residues long. V shed 6 bases, J shed 15 bases, and the junction held 14 bases outside the gene matches. The CDR3 loop reads CASRKVGTSGVGAFF. In DNA, the CDR3 is TGTGCCAGCAGGAAAGTAGGGACTAGCGGGGTAGGTGCGTTCTTC.

In this sample, this clonotype turned up many times. The chain links TRBV27 to TRBJ2-4, with 10 bases that match TRBD1. The CDR3 extends over 14 amino acids. Trimming cost V 5 bases and J 4 bases; bases outside gene matches: 2. Germline V gene data show CDR1 as MNHEY and CDR2 as SMNVEV (reference sequence). The CDR3 loop is CASSPGQGKNIQYF. In nucleotides, the CDR3 is TGTGCCAGCAGTCCGGGACAGGGGAAAAACATTCAGTACTTC.

This clonotype was recorded at least ten times. The chain joins TRBV4-2 to TRBJ1-3; TRBD1 is a possible D gene (5 bases). The CDR3 extends over 16 amino acids. Between the trimmed V and J ends, which lost 0 bases and 0 bases, there was a span of 9 bases. CDR1 is LGHNA, CDR2 YNFKEQ, per germline. The CDR3 loop reads CASSQEGGGSGNTIYF. CDR3 sequence (DNA): TGTGCCAGCAGCCAAGAAGGTGGGGGCTCTGGAAACACCATATATTTT.

The sample holds a few counts of this clonotype. V gene TRBV20-1 combines with J gene TRBJ2-1; 8 bases map to TRBD2. Trimming at V came to 4 bases and at J to 0 bases, leaving 8 bases not matched to a gene. This CDR3 is 16 amino acids long. Per the germline V gene, CDR1 is DFQATT and CDR2 is SNEGSKA (reference sequence). CDR3 residues: CSATGREGNSYNEQFF. The CDR3 nucleotides read TGCAGTGCTACGGGTCGGGAGGGTAACTCCTACAATGAGCAGTTCTTC.

This clonotype was detected only a few times. This chain uses TRBV4-3 with TRBJ1-4, with D uncertain. Germline lookup yields CDR1 LGHNA and CDR2 YSLEER. Trimming took off 3 bases at V and 8 bases at J, with 10 bases between the two ends. The CDR3 runs 13 residues. CDR3 region: CASSHGLGEKLFF. The CDR3 DNA follows: TGCGCCAGCAGCCATGGCCTGGGAGAAAAACTGTTTTTT.

This chain joins TRBV9 and TRBJ2-3, with TRBD2 identical over 9 bases. Germline V CDR1 and CDR2: SGDLS, YYNGEE. V was pared by 2 bases and J by 5 bases, with 3 bases of the junction left unmatched. The CDR3 contains 14 residues. In nucleotides, the CDR3 is TGTGCCAGCAGCGTGCGGGGGGGCCAAGATACGCAGTATTTT. Protein product: CASSVRGGQDTQYF.

This clonotype was counted at least ten times. The CDR3 sequence: CASSSDSTNTEAFF. The CDR3 nucleotides read TGCGCCAGCAGCTCGGACAGCACTAACACTGAAGCTTTCTTT. This chain connects TRBV5-1 to TRBJ1-1; TRBD1 is a possible D gene (6 bases). V dropped 3 bases and J dropped 2 bases, with 11 bases sitting between them. Germline values: CDR1 SGHRS, CDR2 YFSETQ. The CDR3 is made up of 14 amino acids.

This clonotype was detected many times. V gene TRBV7-3 combines with J gene TRBJ1-1; D gene uncertain. The CDR3 extends over 13 amino acids. V shed 4 bases and J shed 1 base, with 7 bases lying between them. Germline loops: CDR1 SGHTA, CDR2 FQGTGA. The CDR3 protein is CASSYSPNTEAFF. CDR3 sequence (DNA): TGTGCCAGCAGCTACTCCCCGAACACTGAAGCTTTCTTT.

This clonotype came up many times. V usage is TRBV7-8 and J usage is TRBJ1-5; 9 bases map to TRBD1. The CDR3 runs to 16 residues. J was trimmed by 4 bases and V by 5 bases; bases with no gene match: 9. From germline, CDR1 is SGHVS and CDR2 FQNEAQ. Here the CDR3 DNA reads TGTGCCAGCAGCCCGGGGACAGGGCAAAGTAATCAGCCCCAGCATTTT. Its protein is CASSPGTGQSNQPQHF.

The chain employs TRBV7-9 and TRBJ2-7; 7 nucleotides line up with TRBD1. This CDR3 comprises 14 residues. V gave up 3 bases and J gave up 3 bases; unmatched junction bases: 5. Germline values: CDR1 SEHNR, CDR2 FQNEAQ (reference sequence). The CDR3, as DNA: TGTGCCAGCAGCTTCAAACAGGGGATCTACGAGCAGTACTTC. Translating gives CASSFKQGIYEQYF.

This clonotype has a handful of counts. J is TRBJ2-1 and V is TRBV12-3 or TRBV12-4; the match to TRBD2 covers 10 bases. This CDR3 is 14 amino acids long. V was clipped by 8 bases and J by 4 bases; unmatched bases: 5. CDR3 DNA: TGTGCCAGCGTAAATAGCGGGAGGTACAATGAGCAGTTCTTC. It specifies CASVNSGRYNEQFF.